The present T cell receptor beta chain was sequenced within a study of T cell repertoires in cytomegalovirus infection. Study-level background: In public TCR beta signatures, there were indications of both CMV infection and matching HLA type.

Trimming cost V 0 bases and J 2 bases, with 19 bases left between them. CDR3 size: 18 residues. In germline, CDR1 is MNHEY, CDR2 SVGEGT. Study-level findings and limits: Summed public TCR beta family frequency identified CMV carriers bearing the relevant HLA. There were HLA-C-restricted CMV-specific TCR beta clonotypes dominating the ex vivo response.

Concerning this clonotype itself: Its specificity is unknown.

TCRdb ran MiXCR on the reads and lists one entry per CDR3 protein. The table includes 7,100 or so distinct CDR3 sequences, approximately 52% detected once. Sample: PBMCs, sequenced either directly or after in vitro stimulation (not recorded which). This clonotype was sampled from a human donor in good health (CMV status not recorded). Some clones in this sample may be carry-over from other donors' samples. The rearrangement joins TRBV6-2 or TRBV6-3 to TRBJ2-5; D is unclear. CDR3 region: CASSYSAVQEEAQETQYF. The CDR3 DNA reads TGTGCCAGCAGTTACTCAGCCGTTCAGGAAGAGGCGCAAGAGACCCAGTACTTC.